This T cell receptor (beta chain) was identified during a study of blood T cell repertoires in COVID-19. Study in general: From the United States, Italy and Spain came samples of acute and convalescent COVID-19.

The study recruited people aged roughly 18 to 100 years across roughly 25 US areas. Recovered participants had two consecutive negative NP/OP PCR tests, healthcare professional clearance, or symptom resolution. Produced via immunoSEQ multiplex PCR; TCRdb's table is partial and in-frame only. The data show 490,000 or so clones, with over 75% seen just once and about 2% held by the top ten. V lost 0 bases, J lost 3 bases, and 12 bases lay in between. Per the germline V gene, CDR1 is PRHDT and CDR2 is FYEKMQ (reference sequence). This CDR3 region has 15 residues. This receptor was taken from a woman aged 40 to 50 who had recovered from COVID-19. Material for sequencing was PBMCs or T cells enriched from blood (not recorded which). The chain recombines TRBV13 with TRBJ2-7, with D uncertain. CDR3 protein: CASSLGRANSYEQYF. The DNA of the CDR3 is TGTGCCAGCAGCTTAGGCCGAGCGAATAGCTACGAGCAGTACTTC.